Each of the 10 T cell receptor beta chains below was sequenced from the same sample in a study of CD8 T cells in ankylosing spondylitis. General observations from the study: Blood of patients with ankylosing spondylitis appeared to be characterized by a TCR beta motif of several highly homologous variants.

TCRdb reanalysed the 5' RACE reads using MiXCR and keeps one entry per CDR3 protein. The data show about 840,000 distinct CDR3 sequences, about an eighth seen once. These TCRs are of unknown antigen specificity. What was sequenced was blood, either unsorted or a sorted T cell fraction (not recorded which). These receptors were taken from a male donor with ankylosing spondylitis.

The V call is TRBV11-1, the J call TRBJ1-5; D may be TRBD1 (6 bases). The germline V gene encodes CDR1 SGHAT and CDR2 FQDESV (reference sequence). The V and J ends lost 3 bases and 2 bases respectively, with 26 bases between them. CDR3 size: 20 residues. In nucleotides, the CDR3 is TGTGCCAGCAGCTTCGACCTGGGACATAGAGGGGTAAGGGGCAATCAGCCCCAGCATTTT. As protein: CASSFDLGHRGVRGNQPQHF.

V and J are TRBV5-1 and TRBJ2-5; TRBD1 matches 8 bases. The junction had 7 bases not matched to a gene; V was cut back by 4 bases and J by 2 bases. The CDR3 sequence is 15 residues long. Germline V gene sequence: CDR1 SGHRS, CDR2 YFSETQ. The CDR3 here is CASSPDRVGQETQYF. The CDR3 DNA is TGCGCCAGCAGCCCGGACAGGGTTGGGCAAGAGACCCAGTACTTC.

Notes on this clonotype: Since a much larger clone is just one base distant, this may be a read error. The chain has TRBV7-2 and TRBJ2-1; no reliable D call. Germline V CDR1 and CDR2: SGHTA, FQGNSA. The V end was cut by 6 bases, the J end by 6 bases, with 6 bases between. This CDR3 spans 11 amino acids. The CDR3, as DNA: TGTGCCAGCAGTTTCCCCAATGAGCAGTTCTTC. Protein product: CASSFPNEQFF.

This clonotype was seen a few times. The chain combines TRBV6-5 with TRBJ1-3; the D gene is possibly TRBD1 (5 bases). The V and J ends lost 0 bases and 9 bases respectively, with 12 bases between them. The length of the CDR3 is 14 residues. Looked up from germline, CDR1 is MNHEY and CDR2 is SVGAGI. The CDR3 loop reads CASSYSKQVGTIYF. CDR3 nucleotides: TGTGCCAGCAGTTACTCGAAACAGGTTGGCACCATATATTTT.

The chain has TRBV28 and TRBJ2-1; TRBD2 matches 16 bases. The junction had 3 bases not matched to a gene; V was cut back by 8 bases and J by 5 bases. The V gene's germline CDR1 is MDHEN and CDR2 SYDVKM. The CDR3 runs to 15 residues. The DNA for the CDR3 is TGTGCCAGCGGGACTAGCGGGGGGGCGGACAATGAGCAGTTCTTC. This codes for CASGTSGGADNEQFF.

In its sample, this clonotype was seen many times. The chain combines TRBV20-1 with TRBJ2-5; D not certain. With 6 bases removed from V and 5 bases from J, the gap between germline ends came to 16 bases. Germline values: CDR1 DFQATT, CDR2 SNEGSKA (reference sequence). The CDR3 covers 13 residues. The CDR3 DNA is TGCAGTGCGAAGGAGTCCGTGGGGGAGACCCAGTACTTC. Its protein product is CSAKESVGETQYF.

J is TRBJ2-7 and V is TRBV7-2; tentative D call: TRBD2 (5 bases). This CDR3 has 14 residues. Trimming removed 1 base at V and 3 bases at J, with 10 bases between. In germline, CDR1 is SGHTA, CDR2 FQGNSA. CDR3: CASSLGRTYYEQYF. In DNA, the CDR3 is TGTGCCAGCAGCTTAGGCAGGACTTACTACGAGCAGTACTTC.

The genes are TRBV6-6 and TRBJ1-1; D is uncertain. This CDR3 is built from 13 residues. Germline V gene sequence: CDR1 MNHNY, CDR2 SVGAGI (reference sequence). V lost 4 bases to trimming and J lost 6 bases, with 12 bases between them. Here the CDR3 DNA reads TGTGCCAGCAGTTTAGCGTCGGGCCCTGAAGCTTTCTTT. This codes for CASSLASGPEAFF.

This clonotype was seen many times. The chain joins TRBV10-3 to TRBJ1-2; D is unresolved. V shed 2 bases and J shed 4 bases, with 14 bases lying between them. This CDR3 region has 15 residues. The germline gives CDR1 ENHRY, CDR2 SYGVKD. CDR3 coding DNA: TGTGCCATCAGTGAGCCTGGCGAGTCCATCTATGGCTACACCTTC. It specifies CAISEPGESIYGYTF.

This clonotype was counted at least ten times. The chain uses TRBV20-1 and TRBJ1-5, with 8 bases that match TRBD1. J was trimmed by 5 bases and V by 6 bases; bases with no gene match: 15. The CDR3 covers 16 residues. In germline, CDR1 is DFQATT, CDR2 SNEGSKA (reference sequence). CDR3 loop: CSATGQADWGDQPQHF. CDR3 DNA: TGCAGTGCAACGGGACAGGCGGATTGGGGAGATCAGCCCCAGCATTTT.